This passage covers 23 T cell receptor beta chains from one sample sequenced in a study of cytomegalovirus exposure and HLA in healthy donors. Measured with immunoSEQ multiplex PCR; TCRdb has only the in-frame clones, and not every one. The sample shows approximately 58,000 clones, about 91% of them seen only once. The source material was PBMCs. All receptors come from a woman in her twenties or thirties in good health and CMV-seronegative.

V gene TRBV6-5 combines with J gene TRBJ2-7, with a weak D call TRBD1 (6 bases). Trimming stripped 5 bases from V and 2 bases from J, with 13 bases between. The CDR3 extends over 14 amino acids. The V gene's germline CDR1 is MNHEY and CDR2 SVGAGI. The CDR3 here is CASSDQWDTYEQYF. CDR3 nucleotide sequence: TGTGCCAGCAGTGACCAATGGGACACCTACGAGCAGTACTTC.

The chain recombines TRBV6-5 with TRBJ2-7; D is undetermined. The length of the CDR3 is 15 residues. The germline gives CDR1 MNHEY, CDR2 SVGAGI. With 4 bases removed from V and 2 bases from J, the gap between germline ends came to 15 bases. The CDR3 sequence: CASSFSGSHPYEQYF. The CDR3 nucleotides read TGTGCCAGCAGTTTTTCAGGCTCACATCCCTACGAGCAGTACTTC.

The gene calls are TRBV5-1 and TRBJ1-1, with TRBD1 as a possible D gene (5 bases). The CDR3 is 12 residues long. The ends were cut back, 4 bases at V and 7 bases at J, with 11 bases in the middle. Germline V lookup: CDR1 SGHRS, CDR2 YFSETQ. CDR3 sequence (DNA): TGCGCCAGCAGCCACGACAGCTTTGAAGCTTTCTTT. Residues: CASSHDSFEAFF.

This chain links TRBV28 with TRBJ2-5; unclear D gene. The length of the CDR3 is 12 residues. Trimming cost V 1 base and J 3 bases, with 3 bases left between them. Germline assignment: CDR1 MDHEN and CDR2 SYDVKM. CDR3 sequence: CASSLLKETQYF. The CDR3 nucleotides are TGTGCCAGCAGTTTATTAAAAGAGACCCAGTACTTC. Full variable domain (outside the CDR3, taken from reference TRBV28 and TRBJ2-5): DVKVTQSSRYLVKRTGEKVFLECVQDMDHENMFWYRQDPGLGLRLIYFSYDVKMKEKGDIPEGYSVSREKKERFSLILESASTNQTSMYLCASSLLKETQYFGPGTRLLVL.

V and J are TRBV6-1 and TRBJ2-7, with 9 bases that match TRBD2. There are 14 residues in the CDR3. Germline assignment: CDR1 MNHNS and CDR2 SASEGT. V gave up 3 bases and J gave up 1 base; unmatched junction bases: 1. The DNA for the CDR3 is TGTGCCAGCAGTGAGACTAGCGGTTCCTACGAGCAGTACTTC. It specifies CASSETSGSYEQYF.

The chain links TRBV6-1 to TRBJ1-2; no reliable D call. V was cut by 6 bases and J by 0 bases, with 8 bases left in between. The CDR3 has 13 amino acids. Germline V gene data show CDR1 as MNHNS and CDR2 as SASEGT. CDR3 protein: CASRMAPNYGYTF. The CDR3 DNA reads as TGTGCCAGCAGGATGGCACCTAACTATGGCTACACCTTC.

This CDR3 reads CASSPQPGGTDTQYF. Here the CDR3 DNA reads TGCGCCAGCAGCCCGCAACCCGGAGGCACAGATACGCAGTATTTT. This rearrangement joins TRBV5-1 to TRBJ2-3; D gene ambiguous. Germline values: CDR1 SGHRS, CDR2 YFSETQ. This CDR3 has 15 residues. Trimming took 4 bases from V and 1 from J, leaving 13 bases between them.

V is TRBV27 and J is TRBJ2-7; D is possibly TRBD1 (5 bases). The V gene's germline CDR1 is MNHEY and CDR2 SMNVEV (reference sequence). The V gene lost 3 bases and the J gene lost 5 bases, with 17 bases spanning the gap. The CDR3 is 15 residues long. CDR3 bases: TGTGCCAGCAGTTTTCTCATCGGCCAGGGAAACGAGCAGTACTTC. It translates to CASSFLIGQGNEQYF.

This chain joins TRBV10-1 and TRBJ2-5, with TRBD1 as a possible D gene (6 bases). The CDR3 is 15 residues long. Germline assignment: CDR1 WNHNN and CDR2 SYGVQD (reference sequence). Trimming removed 3 bases at V and 4 bases at J, with 15 bases between. CDR3 sequence: CASSEYRGIGETQYF. The CDR3 DNA sequence: TGCGCCAGCAGTGAATATAGGGGGATAGGAGAGACCCAGTACTTC.

CDR3 sequence: CASSSQTSGRSYNEQFF. In DNA, the CDR3 is TGTGCCAGCAGCTCCCAGACTAGCGGGAGAAGTTACAATGAGCAGTTCTTC. The chain combines TRBV7-8 with TRBJ2-1; 12 nucleotides agree with TRBD2. The CDR3 has 17 amino acids. V trimming: 4 bases; J trimming: 4 bases; junction bases outside the gene matches: 8. Germline CDR1 is SGHVS and CDR2 is FQNEAQ.

The genes are TRBV29-1 and TRBJ2-1; D not resolved. The CDR3 has 12 amino acids. Germline values: CDR1 SQVTM, CDR2 ANQGSEA. With 5 bases removed from V and 8 bases from J, the gap between germline ends came to 13 bases. CDR3 in amino acids: CSVPPANHEQFF. The CDR3 DNA reads as TGCAGCGTTCCCCCAGCGAACCATGAGCAGTTCTTC.

The genes are TRBV7-3 and TRBJ2-1; 9 positions agree with TRBD2. With 5 bases clipped from V and 0 bases from J, the junction kept 5 bases outside the gene matches. CDR1 is SGHTA and CDR2 is FQGTGA in the germline V gene. The CDR3 is 16 amino acids. The CDR3 sequence: CASSVSLAGSYNEQFF. DNA for the CDR3: TGTGCCAGCAGCGTATCACTAGCGGGCTCCTACAATGAGCAGTTCTTC.

V and J are TRBV4-2 and TRBJ1-2; no reliable D call. The V gene's germline CDR1 is LGHNA and CDR2 YNFKEQ. This CDR3 region has 14 residues. Trimming stripped 3 bases from V and 0 bases from J, with 8 bases between. In DNA form, the CDR3 reads TGTGCCAGCAGCCAGGACTCCTCTAACTATGGCTACACCTTC. This translates into CASSQDSSNYGYTF.

The rearrangement links TRBV18 to TRBJ1-4, with D possibly being TRBD1 (5 bases). The germline V gene has CDR1 KGHSH and CDR2 LQKENI. V was cut by 8 bases and J by 6 bases, with 13 bases left in between. The CDR3 extends over 13 amino acids. The CDR3, as DNA: TGTGCCAGCCGCTGGGGGGGTGATGAAAAACTGTTTTTT. Its translation: CASRWGGDEKLFF.

The rearrangement links TRBV2 to TRBJ1-5, with 12 bases fitting TRBD1. CDR3 length equals 14 residues. The trim removed 8 bases at V and 6 bases at J, leaving 5 bases unmatched. Germline V gives CDR1 SNHLY, CDR2 FYNNEI. The CDR3 coding sequence is TGTGCCAGCGGGGGGACAGGGGGCGGTCAGCCCCAGCATTTT. Encoded protein: CASGGTGGGQPQHF.

This clone was seen a single time. V usage is TRBV18 and J usage is TRBJ2-3, with D tentatively TRBD1 (6 bases). This CDR3 contains 15 residues. With 3 bases removed from V and 0 bases from J, the gap between germline ends came to 10 bases. Germline V lookup: CDR1 KGHSH, CDR2 LQKENI. The CDR3 here is CASSPQQGSTDTQYF. DNA of the CDR3: TGTGCCAGCTCACCTCAACAGGGAAGCACAGATACGCAGTATTTT.

The chain combines TRBV5-1 with TRBJ2-7, with 7 bases lining up with TRBD1. Per the germline V gene, CDR1 is SGHRS and CDR2 is YFSETQ. The CDR3 is 16 amino acids. V was pared by 4 bases and J by 3 bases, with 13 bases of the junction left unmatched. CDR3: CASSPDGQVSVYEQYF. CDR3 DNA sequence: TGCGCCAGCAGCCCAGACGGACAGGTCTCCGTCTACGAGCAGTACTTC. Full variable domain (rest looked up from reference TRBV5-1 and TRBJ2-7): KAGVTQTPRYLIKTRGQQVTLSCSPISGHRSVSWYQQTPGQGLQFLFEYFSETQRNKGNFPGRFSGRQFSNSRSEMNVSTLELGDSALYLCASSPDGQVSVYEQYFGPGTRLTVT.

J is TRBJ2-7 and V is TRBV6-1; D is unresolved. Between the trimmed V and J ends, which lost 4 bases and 3 bases, there was a span of 16 bases. This CDR3 has 15 amino acids. Per the germline V gene, CDR1 is MNHNS and CDR2 is SASEGT. The chain's CDR3 is CASSAPSGSFYEQYF. The CDR3 bases are TGTGCCAGCAGTGCACCTTCCGGGTCCTTCTACGAGCAGTACTTC.

This CDR3 is CASSPGTGGSSGNTIYF. The DNA of the CDR3 is TGTGCCAGCTCACCGGGGACAGGGGGGTCCTCTGGAAACACCATATATTTT. The chain links TRBV18 to TRBJ1-3; the match to TRBD1 covers 11 bases. CDR3 length: 17 amino acids. CDR1 and CDR2 from the germline V gene are KGHSH and LQKENI. V was pared by 3 bases and J by 0 bases, with 4 bases of the junction left unmatched.

The chain is built from TRBV7-9 and TRBJ2-2; perhaps TRBD1 as D (6 bases). V was shortened by 4 bases and J by 2 bases, with 14 bases between the two germline ends. This CDR3 contains 16 residues. The germline CDR1 and CDR2 sequences are SEHNR and FQNEAQ (reference sequence). The CDR3 bases are TGTGCCAGCAGCTCCCAGACAGGCCACAACACCGGGGAGCTGTTTTTT. This translates into CASSSQTGHNTGELFF. Variable domain in full (rest from reference TRBV7-9 and TRBJ2-2): DTGVSQNPRHKITKRGQNVTFRCDPISEHNRLYWYRQTLGQGPEFLTYFQNEAQLEKSRLLSDRFSAERPKGSFSTLEIQRTEQGDSAMYLCASSSQTGHNTGELFFGEGSRLTVL.

The chain is built from TRBV6-5 and TRBJ1-4; D gene unclear. Trimming removed 6 bases at V and 3 bases at J, with 14 bases between. The CDR3 is 15 amino acids. Germline lookup yields CDR1 MNHEY and CDR2 SVGAGI. CDR3 region: CASSVQSGANEKLFF. The DNA of the CDR3 is TGTGCCAGCAGCGTTCAATCCGGTGCTAATGAAAAACTGTTTTTT.

The chain combines TRBV19 with TRBJ1-2; D remains ambiguous. The CDR3 consists of 14 residues. V was pared by 5 bases and J by 5 bases, with 15 bases between. CDR1 and CDR2 (germline): LNHDA, SQIVND (reference sequence). The CDR3 nucleotides read TGTGCCAGTAGTTCCAGACTTAAGATTTATGGCTACACCTTC. It yields the protein CASSSRLKIYGYTF.

The chain joins TRBV7-2 to TRBJ2-7, with TRBD2 matching over 7 bases. This CDR3 comprises 12 residues. The V gene's germline CDR1 is SGHTA and CDR2 FQGNSA. Trimming removed 4 bases from V and 7 bases from J; junction bases left unmatched: 4. The CDR3 here is CASSSGLSEQYF. The CDR3 DNA is TGTGCCAGCAGCTCGGGACTATCAGAGCAGTACTTC.